These 25 T cell receptor beta chains originate from one sample sequenced in a study of cytomegalovirus exposure and HLA in healthy donors. Measured with immunoSEQ multiplex PCR; TCRdb has only the in-frame clones, and not every one. The profile covers over 150,000 clones, with roughly 84% appearing a single time and about 3% taken by the ten largest. The sequenced material came from PBMCs. Receptors were obtained from a woman under 30 in good health and CMV-seropositive.

This clone was counted only a few times. The V and J genes are TRBV6-1 and TRBJ1-5; 7 bases are shared with TRBD1. The CDR3 runs to 14 residues. With 6 bases clipped from V and 3 bases from J, the junction kept 5 bases outside the gene matches. Germline CDR1 and CDR2: MNHNS and SASEGT. This CDR3 reads CASRKQGLNQPQHF. The CDR3 DNA is TGTGCCAGCAGAAAACAGGGGCTCAATCAGCCCCAGCATTTT.

This rearrangement joins TRBV19 to TRBJ1-2; D gene unclear. The CDR3 sequence is 12 residues long. Germline V gene sequence: CDR1 LNHDA, CDR2 SQIVND (reference sequence). The germline V and J ends were trimmed by 7 bases and 1 base, with 7 bases remaining between them. The CDR3 here is CASISNNYGYTF. The DNA of the CDR3 is TGTGCCAGTATATCTAATAACTATGGCTACACCTTC.

The chain combines TRBV27 with TRBJ2-6, with 8 bases aligning to TRBD1. Trimming removed 3 bases from V and 3 bases from J; junction bases left unmatched: 13. CDR1 MNHEY and CDR2 SMNVEV come from the germline V gene (reference sequence). This CDR3 has 19 amino acids. CDR3 in amino acids: CASSLLSRGRGFGANVLTF. The CDR3, as DNA: TGTGCCAGCAGTTTGTTATCCAGGGGGCGCGGCTTTGGGGCCAACGTCCTGACTTTC.

The chain recombines TRBV6-1 with TRBJ2-7, with D tentatively TRBD1 (7 bases). V shed 3 bases and J shed 5 bases, with 23 bases lying between them. Germline V CDR1 and CDR2: MNHNS, SASEGT. The CDR3 is 17 residues long. CDR3 nucleotides: TGTGCCAGCAGTGAGGAGGGGACAGAGATCCCGCCCGACGAGCAGTACTTC. Translation gives CASSEEGTEIPPDEQYF.

The chain couples TRBV7-9 to TRBJ1-5; D remains unclear. This CDR3 region has 14 residues. Germline CDR1 SEHNR, CDR2 FQNEAQ (reference sequence). V gave up 1 base and J gave up 3 bases, with 7 bases separating them. CDR3 amino acids: CASSLGGTNQPQHF. The CDR3 DNA reads as TGTGCCAGCAGCTTAGGCGGCACCAATCAGCCCCAGCATTTT.

V is TRBV28 and J is TRBJ1-5; D remains unclear. The germline CDR1 and CDR2 sequences are MDHEN and SYDVKM. V was cut by 1 base and J by 1 base, with 5 bases left in between. CDR3 length: 14 residues. The CDR3 spells CASSLFQSNQPQHF. CDR3 in DNA: TGTGCCAGCAGTTTATTCCAAAGCAATCAGCCCCAGCATTTT.

The V gene is TRBV2, the J gene TRBJ1-2; D possibly corresponds to TRBD1 (6 bases). The length of the CDR3 is 12 residues. Germline CDR1 reads SNHLY; CDR2 reads FYNNEI. V lost 7 bases and J 4 bases, leaving 10 bases between the germline ends. CDR3 protein: CASTQGSYGYTF. CDR3 sequence (DNA): TGTGCCAGCACTCAGGGGTCCTATGGCTACACCTTC.

CDR3 residues: CATSRQPGNTEAFF. DNA for the CDR3: TGTGCCACATCCCGACAGCCGGGGAACACTGAAGCTTTCTTT. This rearrangement joins TRBV7-2 to TRBJ1-1, with a tentative D call TRBD1 (5 bases). V was trimmed by 10 bases and J by 1 base, leaving 16 bases between them. The CDR3 runs 14 residues. Per germline, CDR1 SGHTA and CDR2 FQGNSA.

This clone was seen a handful of times. The rearrangement links TRBV7-9 to TRBJ1-1, with TRBD1 as a possible D gene (6 bases). Germline CDR1 reads SEHNR; CDR2 reads FQNEAQ (reference sequence). This CDR3 is built from 15 residues. Trimming took off 4 bases at V and 4 bases at J, with 16 bases between the two ends. The CDR3 is CASSSYGGGGTEAFF. CDR3 in DNA: TGTGCCAGCAGCTCTTACGGCGGGGGCGGCACTGAAGCTTTCTTT.

CDR3: CASSVLQGYEQYF. The CDR3 DNA sequence: TGTGCCAGCAGTGTATTGCAGGGCTACGAGCAGTACTTC. The J gene is TRBJ2-7, the V gene TRBV6-1; possibly TRBD1 for D (5 bases). V was cut by 4 bases and J by 3 bases, with 10 bases left in between. This CDR3 region has 13 residues. From germline, CDR1 is MNHNS and CDR2 SASEGT.

The chain is built from TRBV6-1 and TRBJ2-6; 8 bases are a match to TRBD2. J gave up 0 bases and V 5 bases, and 9 bases lay outside the gene matches. Germline V gene sequence: CDR1 MNHNS, CDR2 SASEGT. The CDR3 is made up of 18 amino acids. In DNA, the CDR3 is TGTGCCAGCAGTAAAGGGGGTGGGACTAGCTCTGGGGCCAACGTCCTGACTTTC. It is translated as CASSKGGGTSSGANVLTF.

V gene TRBV25-1 combines with J gene TRBJ2-5; D might be TRBD1 (6 bases). Looked up from germline, CDR1 is MGHDK and CDR2 is SYGVNS. The CDR3 extends over 17 amino acids. The V gene lost 6 bases and the J gene lost 5 bases, with 25 bases spanning the gap. CDR3 sequence reads: CASRVGQSPRGRETQYF. As DNA, the CDR3 is TGTGCCAGCAGGGTAGGACAGTCCCCTCGAGGTCGTGAGACCCAGTACTTC.

V is TRBV4-1 and J is TRBJ1-2; tentatively, D is TRBD1 (5 bases). V was trimmed by 5 bases and J by 7 bases, leaving 11 bases between them. This CDR3 comprises 12 residues. Germline V lookup: CDR1 MGHRA, CDR2 YSYEKL. Here the CDR3 DNA reads TGCGCCAGCAGCGGGGCCTTTAGTGGCTACACCTTC. Its translation: CASSGAFSGYTF.

For the CDR3, the DNA is TGCGCCAGCAGCCAAGACTGGCTAGCGGGGGCCGCTAGCACAGATACGCAGTATTTT. Translating gives CASSQDWLAGAASTDTQYF. The chain is built from TRBV4-1 and TRBJ2-3, with 10 bases aligning to TRBD2. In germline, CDR1 is MGHRA, CDR2 YSYEKL. The CDR3 length is 19 residues. Trimming cost V 0 bases and J 0 bases; bases outside gene matches: 9.

CDR3 sequence: CASSLQGLAGEQFF. Here the CDR3 DNA reads TGTGCCAGCAGCTTACAGGGACTAGCGGGTGAGCAGTTCTTC. The chain couples TRBV7-3 to TRBJ2-1; 12 nucleotides align to TRBD2. The trim removed 2 bases at V and 9 bases at J, leaving 2 bases unmatched. The germline V gene encodes CDR1 SGHTA and CDR2 FQGTGA. The CDR3 has 14 amino acids.

CDR3 in DNA: TGTGCCAGCAGCCTTCAGGACAGGGCACCGTTTTTT. Protein product: CASSLQDRAPFF. This sequence joins TRBV7-9 and TRBJ1-4, with 8 nucleotides matching TRBD1. V dropped 5 bases and J dropped 16; count of bases not matched to a gene: 9. Germline V gives CDR1 SEHNR, CDR2 FQNEAQ (reference sequence). The CDR3 length is 12 residues.

This clone was counted only a few times. The chain joins TRBV2 to TRBJ2-7; D is perhaps TRBD1 (7 bases). The germline V and J ends were trimmed by 5 bases and 4 bases, with 18 bases remaining between them. From germline, CDR1 is SNHLY and CDR2 FYNNEI. CDR3 length: 15 amino acids. The CDR3 loop reads CASSNQGGLGYEQYF. As DNA, the CDR3 is TGTGCCAGCAGTAATCAGGGGGGATTGGGGTACGAGCAGTACTTC. Full variable domain (remainder filled in from reference TRBV2 and TRBJ2-7): EPEVTQTPSHQVTQMGQEVILRCVPISNHLYFYWYRQILGQKVEFLVSFYNNEISEKSEIFDDQFSVERPDGSNFTLKIRSTKLEDSAMYFCASSNQGGLGYEQYFGPGTRLTVT.

V and J are TRBV11-1 and TRBJ1-4; D is possibly TRBD1 (6 bases). CDR1 SGHAT and CDR2 FQDESV come from the germline V gene (reference sequence). V was pared by 2 bases and J by 5 bases, with 15 bases between. CDR3 size: 16 residues. CDR3 loop: CASSLTPQTGNEKLFF. The CDR3 nucleotides read TGTGCCAGCAGCTTAACCCCCCAGACAGGCAATGAAAAACTGTTTTTT.

As DNA, the CDR3 is TGTGCCAGCAGTGGCCGGGACAGGAGAAGAAACACCATATATTTT. It yields the protein CASSGRDRRRNTIYF. The V call is TRBV6-1, the J call TRBJ1-3; 8 nucleotides agree with TRBD1. Trimming cost V 4 bases and J 5 bases; bases outside gene matches: 7. CDR1 MNHNS and CDR2 SASEGT come from the germline V gene. This CDR3 has 15 residues.

CDR3 loop: CSAAQNTEAFF. The CDR3 DNA is TGCAGTGCCGCACAGAACACTGAAGCTTTCTTT. The rearrangement joins TRBV20-1 to TRBJ1-1; D unresolved. Germline CDR1 reads DFQATT; CDR2 reads SNEGSKA (reference sequence). The CDR3 has 11 amino acids. Deletions cut 6 bases from V and 1 base from J, with 6 bases between.

The V gene is TRBV2, the J gene TRBJ2-1; TRBD2 might be the D (5 bases). CDR3 length: 13 amino acids. From germline, CDR1 is SNHLY and CDR2 FYNNEI. The V end was cut by 7 bases, the J end by 0 bases, with 7 bases between. The DNA for the CDR3 is TGTGCCAGCACGGGAAGCTCCTACAATGAGCAGTTCTTC. It specifies CASTGSSYNEQFF.

The V gene is TRBV5-1, the J gene TRBJ2-7, with 7 positions matching TRBD2. J gave up 2 bases and V 5 bases, and 4 bases lay outside the gene matches. This CDR3 is 13 amino acids long. Germline V gene lookup returns CDR1 SGHRS and CDR2 YFSETQ. The CDR3 region has the DNA TGCGCCAGCAGAGCTAGCGGTACCTACGAGCAGTACTTC. It translates to CASRASGTYEQYF.

The chain employs TRBV5-1 and TRBJ2-2, with TRBD1 identical over 10 bases. Germline values: CDR1 SGHRS, CDR2 YFSETQ. V lost 4 bases to trimming and J lost 3 bases; unmatched junction nucleotides: 3. CDR3 length: 15 amino acids. The DNA for the CDR3 is TGCGCCAGCAGCGGGGGACAGGGGTACACCGGGGAGCTGTTTTTT. Its protein is CASSGGQGYTGELFF.

The V call is TRBV2, the J call TRBJ2-1, with TRBD1 matching 10 bases. The CDR3 contains 14 residues. V lost 4 bases to trimming and J lost 9 bases; unmatched junction nucleotides: 6. CDR1 and CDR2 (germline): SNHLY, FYNNEI. The CDR3: CASSGGQGFAEQFF. The CDR3 DNA sequence: TGTGCCAGCAGTGGGGGACAGGGGTTCGCTGAGCAGTTCTTC.

In this sample, this clone turned up once. The chain combines TRBV7-9 with TRBJ1-2; 7 positions match TRBD1. Germline CDR1 SEHNR, CDR2 FQNEAQ (reference sequence). With V trimmed by 11 bases and J by 4 bases, 7 bases remained unmatched. CDR3 length equals 12 residues. CDR3 in amino acids: CAGAGQSYGYTF. CDR3 bases: TGTGCCGGGGCGGGACAGTCCTATGGCTACACCTTC.